This TCR beta chain was found in a study of T cells after yellow fever vaccination. Germline V gene data show CDR1 as LGHNA and CDR2 as YNFKEQ. The CDR3 covers 13 residues. Between the trimmed V and J ends, which lost 6 bases and 7 bases, there was a span of 13 bases. TCRdb analysed the 5' RACE reads with MiXCR anew, one entry per CDR3 protein. The sample has about 300,000 distinct CDR3 sequences; around 7% are singletons. Only a few counts were recorded for this clonotype. Sequencing used PBMCs, obtained about 49 days after the first yellow fever vaccination. This sequence joins TRBV4-2 and TRBJ2-1; the D is unclear. The TCR sequence derives from a man younger than 35 who received the YFV17D yellow fever vaccine. The CDR3 protein is CASRNPGGNEQFF. The CDR3 region has the DNA TGTGCCAGCAGGAATCCTGGTGGAAATGAGCAGTTCTTC.